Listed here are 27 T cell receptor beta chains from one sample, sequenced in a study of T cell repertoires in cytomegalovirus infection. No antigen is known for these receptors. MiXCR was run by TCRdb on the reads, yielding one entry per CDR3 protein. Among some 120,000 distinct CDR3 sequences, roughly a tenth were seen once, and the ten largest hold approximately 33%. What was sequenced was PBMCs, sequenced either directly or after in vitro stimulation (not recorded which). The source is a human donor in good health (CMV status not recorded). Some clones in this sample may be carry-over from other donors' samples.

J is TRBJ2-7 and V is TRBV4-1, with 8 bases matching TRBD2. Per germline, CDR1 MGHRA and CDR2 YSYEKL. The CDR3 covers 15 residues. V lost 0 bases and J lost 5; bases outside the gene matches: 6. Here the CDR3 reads CASSQDGLALDEQYF. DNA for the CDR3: TGCGCCAGCAGCCAAGATGGACTAGCTCTGGACGAGCAGTACTTC.

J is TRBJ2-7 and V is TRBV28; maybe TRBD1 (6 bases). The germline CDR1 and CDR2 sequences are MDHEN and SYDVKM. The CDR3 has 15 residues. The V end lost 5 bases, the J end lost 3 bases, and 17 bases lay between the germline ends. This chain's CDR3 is CASSAHRAGDYEQYF. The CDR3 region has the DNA TGTGCCAGCAGTGCGCACAGGGCTGGAGACTACGAGCAGTACTTC.

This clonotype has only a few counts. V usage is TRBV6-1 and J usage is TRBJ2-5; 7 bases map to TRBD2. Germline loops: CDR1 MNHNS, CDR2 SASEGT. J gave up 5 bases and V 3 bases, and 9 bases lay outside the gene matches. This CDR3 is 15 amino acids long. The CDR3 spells CASSDSGGWAETQYF. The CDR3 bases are TGTGCCAGCAGTGACTCGGGAGGATGGGCGGAGACCCAGTACTTC.

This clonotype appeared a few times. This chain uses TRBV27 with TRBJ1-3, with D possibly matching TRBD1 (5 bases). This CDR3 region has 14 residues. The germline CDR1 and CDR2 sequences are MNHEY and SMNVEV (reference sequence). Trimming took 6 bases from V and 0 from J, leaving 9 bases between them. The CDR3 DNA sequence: TGTGCCAGCAGCCGACAGCCCTCTGGAAACACCATATATTTT. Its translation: CASSRQPSGNTIYF.

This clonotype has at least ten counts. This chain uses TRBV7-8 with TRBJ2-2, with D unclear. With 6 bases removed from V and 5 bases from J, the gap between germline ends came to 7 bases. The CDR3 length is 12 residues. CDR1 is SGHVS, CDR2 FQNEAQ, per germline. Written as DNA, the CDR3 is TGTGCCAGCAGACAGACGACCGGGGAGCTGTTTTTT. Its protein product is CASRQTTGELFF.

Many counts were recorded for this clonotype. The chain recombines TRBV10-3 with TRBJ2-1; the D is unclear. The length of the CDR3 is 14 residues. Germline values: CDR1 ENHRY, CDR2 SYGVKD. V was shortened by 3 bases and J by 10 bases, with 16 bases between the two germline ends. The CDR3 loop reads CAISDTQSKREQFF. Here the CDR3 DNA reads TGTGCCATCAGTGACACACAGTCCAAACGGGAGCAGTTCTTC.

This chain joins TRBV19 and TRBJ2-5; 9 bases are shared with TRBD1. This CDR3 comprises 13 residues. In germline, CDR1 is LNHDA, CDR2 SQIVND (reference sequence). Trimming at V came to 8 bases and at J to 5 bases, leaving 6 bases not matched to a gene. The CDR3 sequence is CASGLDRGETQYF. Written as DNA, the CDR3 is TGTGCCAGTGGTTTGGACAGGGGCGAGACCCAGTACTTC.

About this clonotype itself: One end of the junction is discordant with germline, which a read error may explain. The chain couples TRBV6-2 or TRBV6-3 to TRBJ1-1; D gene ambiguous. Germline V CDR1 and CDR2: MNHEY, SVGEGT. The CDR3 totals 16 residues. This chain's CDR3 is CASSYSETHLNTAAFF. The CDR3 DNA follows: TGTGCCAGCAGTTACTCGGAGACCCACCTGAACACTGCAGCTTTCTTT.

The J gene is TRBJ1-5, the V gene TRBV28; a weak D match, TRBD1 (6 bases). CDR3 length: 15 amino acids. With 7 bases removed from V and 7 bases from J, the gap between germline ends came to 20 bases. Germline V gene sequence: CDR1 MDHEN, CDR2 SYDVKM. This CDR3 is CASTPPGGLGQPQHF. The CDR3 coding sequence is TGTGCCAGCACCCCTCCGGGGGGGCTAGGACAGCCCCAGCATTTT.

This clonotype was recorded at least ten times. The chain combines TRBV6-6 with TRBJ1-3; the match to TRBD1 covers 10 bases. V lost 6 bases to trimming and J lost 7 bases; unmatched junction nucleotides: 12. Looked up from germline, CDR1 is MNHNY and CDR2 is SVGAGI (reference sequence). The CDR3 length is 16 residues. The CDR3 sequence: CASRDTGTGEANTIYF. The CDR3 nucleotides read TGTGCCAGCAGAGACACCGGGACAGGGGAGGCGAACACCATATATTTT.

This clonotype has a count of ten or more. CDR3 sequence (DNA): TGTGCCAGCAGACCCCTCATAGGGACAGGGGCCATTAGAAATGAAAAACTGTTTTTT. Translated, it gives CASRPLIGTGAIRNEKLFF. The chain recombines TRBV28 with TRBJ1-4; the match to TRBD1 covers 10 bases. The CDR3 loop spans 19 amino acids. Unmatched junction bases numbered 18, after V lost 6 bases and J lost 5 bases. Germline lookup yields CDR1 MDHEN and CDR2 SYDVKM. Filled out from reference TRBV28 and TRBJ1-4, the complete variable domain reads DVKVTQSSRYLVKRTGEKVFLECVQDMDHENMFWYRQDPGLGLRLIYFSYDVKMKEKGDIPEGYSVSREKKERFSLILESASTNQTSMYLCASRPLIGTGAIRNEKLFFGSGTQLSVL.

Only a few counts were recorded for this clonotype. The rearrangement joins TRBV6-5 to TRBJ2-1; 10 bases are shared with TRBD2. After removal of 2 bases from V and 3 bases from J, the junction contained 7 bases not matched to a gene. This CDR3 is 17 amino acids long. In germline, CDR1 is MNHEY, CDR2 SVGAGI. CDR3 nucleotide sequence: TGTGCCAGCAGTTACCTTTCTAGCGGGAGTCTCTACAATGAGCAGTTCTTC. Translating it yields CASSYLSSGSLYNEQFF.

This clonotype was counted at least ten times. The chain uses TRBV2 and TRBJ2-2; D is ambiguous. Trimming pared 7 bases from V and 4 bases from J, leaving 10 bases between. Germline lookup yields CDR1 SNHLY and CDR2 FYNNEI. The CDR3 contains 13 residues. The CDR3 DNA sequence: TGTGCCAGCATGCAGAGAACCACCGGGGAGCTGTTTTTT. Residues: CASMQRTTGELFF.

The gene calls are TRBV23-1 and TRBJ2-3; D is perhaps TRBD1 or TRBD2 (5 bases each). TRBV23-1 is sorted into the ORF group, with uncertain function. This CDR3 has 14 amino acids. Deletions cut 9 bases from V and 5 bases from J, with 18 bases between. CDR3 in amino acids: CASPQGFRGDTQYF. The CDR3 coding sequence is TGCGCCAGTCCCCAGGGTTTCCGGGGAGATACGCAGTATTTT.

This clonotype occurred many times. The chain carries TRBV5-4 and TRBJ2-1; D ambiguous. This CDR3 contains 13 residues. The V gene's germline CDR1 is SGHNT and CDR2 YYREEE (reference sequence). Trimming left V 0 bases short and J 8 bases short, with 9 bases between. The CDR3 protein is CASSLEAWDEQFF. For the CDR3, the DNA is TGTGCCAGCAGCTTGGAGGCCTGGGATGAGCAGTTCTTC.

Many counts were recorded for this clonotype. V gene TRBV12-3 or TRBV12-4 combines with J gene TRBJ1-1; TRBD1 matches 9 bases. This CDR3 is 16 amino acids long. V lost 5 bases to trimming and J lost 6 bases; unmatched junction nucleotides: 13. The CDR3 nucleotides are TGTGCCAGCAGTCATGCCCCGGGACAGGGAGTCCCTGAAGCTTTCTTT. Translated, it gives CASSHAPGQGVPEAFF.

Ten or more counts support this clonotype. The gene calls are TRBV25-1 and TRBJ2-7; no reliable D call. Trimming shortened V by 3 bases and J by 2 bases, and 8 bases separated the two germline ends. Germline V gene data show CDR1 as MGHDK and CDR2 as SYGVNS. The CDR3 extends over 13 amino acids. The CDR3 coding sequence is TGTGCCAGCAGTGAGAGTTGGGCCTACGAGCAGTACTTC. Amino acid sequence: CASSESWAYEQYF.

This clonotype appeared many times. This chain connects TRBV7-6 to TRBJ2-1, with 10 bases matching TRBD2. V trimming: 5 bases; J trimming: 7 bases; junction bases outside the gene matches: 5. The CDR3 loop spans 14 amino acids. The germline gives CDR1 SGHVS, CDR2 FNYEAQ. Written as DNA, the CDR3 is TGTGCCAGCAGCACTTTAGCGGGAGGTAATGAGCAGTTCTTC. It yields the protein CASSTLAGGNEQFF.

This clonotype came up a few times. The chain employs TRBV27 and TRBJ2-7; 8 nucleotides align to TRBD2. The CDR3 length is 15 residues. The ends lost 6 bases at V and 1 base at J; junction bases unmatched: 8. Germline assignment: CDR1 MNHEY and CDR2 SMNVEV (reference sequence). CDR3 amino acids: CASSPSAGGSYEQYF. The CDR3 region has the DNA TGTGCCAGCAGCCCATCGGCGGGGGGTTCCTACGAGCAGTACTTC.

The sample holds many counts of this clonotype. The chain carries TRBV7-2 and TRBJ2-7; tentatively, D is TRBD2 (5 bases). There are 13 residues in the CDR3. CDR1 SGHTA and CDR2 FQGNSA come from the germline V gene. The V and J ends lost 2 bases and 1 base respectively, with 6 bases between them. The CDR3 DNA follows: TGTGCCAGCAGCTTACGCGGGTCCTACGAGCAGTACTTC. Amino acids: CASSLRGSYEQYF. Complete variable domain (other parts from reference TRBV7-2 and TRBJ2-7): GAGVSQSPSNKVTEKGKDVELRCDPISGHTALYWYRQSLGQGLEFLIYFQGNSAPDKSGLPSDRFSAERTGGSVSTLTIQRTQQEDSAVYLCASSLRGSYEQYFGPGTRLTVT.

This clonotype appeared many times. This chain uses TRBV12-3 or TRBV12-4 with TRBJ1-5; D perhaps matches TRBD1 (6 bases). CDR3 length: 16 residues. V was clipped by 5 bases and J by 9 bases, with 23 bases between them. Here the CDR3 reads CASSPRAGAALGPQHF. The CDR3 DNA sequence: TGTGCCAGCAGTCCACGAGCGGGGGCGGCCCTCGGGCCCCAGCATTTT.

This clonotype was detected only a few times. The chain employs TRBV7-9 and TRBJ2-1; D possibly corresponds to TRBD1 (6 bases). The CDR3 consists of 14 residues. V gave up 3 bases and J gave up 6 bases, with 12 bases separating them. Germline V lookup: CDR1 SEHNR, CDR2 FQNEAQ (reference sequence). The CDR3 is CASSFTDRSNEQFF. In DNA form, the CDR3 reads TGTGCCAGCAGCTTCACAGACAGGAGCAATGAGCAGTTCTTC.

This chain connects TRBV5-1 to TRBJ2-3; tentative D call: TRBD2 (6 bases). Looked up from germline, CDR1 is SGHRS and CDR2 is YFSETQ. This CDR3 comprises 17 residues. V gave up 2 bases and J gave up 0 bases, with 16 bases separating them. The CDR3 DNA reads TGCGCCAGCAGCTTCCCCCCAGCGGGTTCTAGCACAGATACGCAGTATTTT. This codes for CASSFPPAGSSTDTQYF. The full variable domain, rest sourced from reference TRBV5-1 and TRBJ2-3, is KAGVTQTPRYLIKTRGQQVTLSCSPISGHRSVSWYQQTPGQGLQFLFEYFSETQRNKGNFPGRFSGRQFSNSRSEMNVSTLELGDSALYLCASSFPPAGSSTDTQYFGPGTRLTVL.

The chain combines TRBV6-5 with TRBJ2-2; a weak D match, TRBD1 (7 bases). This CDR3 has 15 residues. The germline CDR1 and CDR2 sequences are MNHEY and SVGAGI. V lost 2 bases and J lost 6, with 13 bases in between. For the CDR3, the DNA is TGTGCCAGCAGTTACCCAGGGGGGAAGGCCGGGGAGCTGTTTTTT. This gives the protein CASSYPGGKAGELFF.

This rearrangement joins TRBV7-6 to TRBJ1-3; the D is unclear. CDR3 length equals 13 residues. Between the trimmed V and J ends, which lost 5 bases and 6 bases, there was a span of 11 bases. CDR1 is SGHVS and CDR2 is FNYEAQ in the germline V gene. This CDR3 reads CASSPILKNTIYF. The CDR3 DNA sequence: TGTGCCAGCAGCCCGATCCTCAAAAACACCATATATTTT.

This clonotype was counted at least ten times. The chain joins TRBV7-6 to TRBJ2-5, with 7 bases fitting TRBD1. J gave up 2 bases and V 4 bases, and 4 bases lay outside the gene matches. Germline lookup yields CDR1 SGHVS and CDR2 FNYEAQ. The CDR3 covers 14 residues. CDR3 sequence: CASSSWDRQETQYF. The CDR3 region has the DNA TGTGCCAGCAGCTCTTGGGACAGACAAGAGACCCAGTACTTC.

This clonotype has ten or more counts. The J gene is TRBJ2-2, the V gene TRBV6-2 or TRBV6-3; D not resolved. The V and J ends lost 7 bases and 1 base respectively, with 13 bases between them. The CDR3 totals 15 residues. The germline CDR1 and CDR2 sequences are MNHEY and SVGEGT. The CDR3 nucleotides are TGTGCCAGCACCCCTCGGAGCCAGAACACCGGGGAGCTGTTTTTT. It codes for CASTPRSQNTGELFF.